Each of the 10 T cell receptor beta chains below was sequenced from the same sample in a study of OX40 agonist ivuxolimab in advanced cancers. Clones were sequenced by immunoSEQ multiplex PCR, and TCRdb holds only the in-frame ones, with some missing. Found here are approximately 31,000 clones, about 92% of them singletons; the top ten hold roughly 25%. Source: CD4+ or CD8+ T cells sorted from blood, taken in a trial of the OX40 agonist ivuxolimab. The receptors here all came from an adult with an advanced solid tumor such as melanoma, head and neck, liver or kidney cancer.

CDR3 in DNA: TGTGCCAGCAGCTTAGTGGCAGCTAGCACAGATACGCAGTATTTT. Protein: CASSLVAASTDTQYF. V is TRBV7-8 and J is TRBJ2-3; no definite D call. Germline-derived CDR1 and CDR2 are SGHVS and FQNEAQ. The CDR3 extends over 15 amino acids. V was pared by 1 base and J by 0 bases, with 8 bases between.

The rearrangement links TRBV28 to TRBJ2-7; D is unclear. The CDR3 consists of 12 residues. Trimming removed 5 bases at V and 2 bases at J, with 7 bases between. The germline gives CDR1 MDHEN, CDR2 SYDVKM. CDR3 sequence: CASSPWTYEQYF. In DNA, the CDR3 is TGTGCCAGCAGTCCGTGGACCTACGAGCAGTACTTC.

Only a few counts were recorded for this clone. The chain couples TRBV18 to TRBJ1-1; D is uncertain. V lost 2 bases and J 0 bases, leaving 4 bases between the germline ends. The germline CDR1 and CDR2 sequences are KGHSH and LQKENI. The CDR3 has 13 amino acids. CDR3 in amino acids: CASSPGMNTEAFF. Here the CDR3 DNA reads TGTGCCAGCTCACCAGGGATGAACACTGAAGCTTTCTTT. Full variable domain (remainder filled in from reference TRBV18 and TRBJ1-1): NAGVMQNPRHLVRRRGQEARLRCSPMKGHSHVYWYRQLPEEGLKFMVYLQKENIIDESGMPKERFSAEFPKEGPSILRIQQVVRGDSAAYFCASSPGMNTEAFFGQGTRLTVV.

V is TRBV6-1 and J is TRBJ2-1; 8 bases match TRBD2. Germline CDR1 reads MNHNS; CDR2 reads SASEGT. J was trimmed by 6 bases and V by 2 bases; bases with no gene match: 21. CDR3 length: 20 amino acids. The CDR3 DNA sequence: TGTGCCAGCAGTGAAACCCCTAGCGGGCAGAGTACGGGTCATTTCAATGAGCAGTTCTTC. Encoded protein: CASSETPSGQSTGHFNEQFF.

This rearrangement joins TRBV6-5 to TRBJ2-7, with D perhaps TRBD1 (6 bases). Germline CDR1 and CDR2: MNHEY and SVGAGI. This CDR3 contains 14 residues. The V end was cut by 2 bases, the J end by 2 bases, with 10 bases between. In DNA form, the CDR3 reads TGTGCCAGCAGTTACCTTGGGGGCCCCTACGAGCAGTACTTC. Its protein product is CASSYLGGPYEQYF.

This clone has only one observation. V gene TRBV27 combines with J gene TRBJ2-7; D not resolved. V gave up 5 bases and J gave up 5 bases, with 13 bases separating them. CDR1 and CDR2 (germline): MNHEY, SMNVEV (reference sequence). The CDR3 has 13 amino acids. The CDR3 sequence: CASSPHERDEQYF. In DNA form, the CDR3 reads TGTGCCAGCAGTCCCCACGAAAGGGACGAGCAGTACTTC.

The V gene is TRBV27, the J gene TRBJ1-2; no clear D gene. V was trimmed by 2 bases and J by 5 bases, leaving 18 bases between them. CDR3 length: 16 amino acids. CDR1 and CDR2 (germline): MNHEY, SMNVEV (reference sequence). The CDR3 is CASSLIAQPRSYGYTF. In DNA form, the CDR3 reads TGTGCCAGCAGTTTAATCGCGCAGCCGCGTTCATATGGCTACACCTTC.

This chain links TRBV28 with TRBJ2-7; the D is unclear. This CDR3 has 14 residues. V was pared by 2 bases and J by 3 bases, with 11 bases between. CDR1 is MDHEN, CDR2 SYDVKM, per germline. CDR3 sequence reads: CASSLRQTYYEQYF. The CDR3 DNA reads TGTGCCAGCAGTTTACGGCAGACTTACTACGAGCAGTACTTC.

The chain has TRBV7-9 and TRBJ2-1, with D perhaps TRBD1 (7 bases). Trimming removed 3 bases from V and 8 bases from J, with 11 bases in between. The CDR3 is 13 residues long. CDR1 and CDR2 (germline): SEHNR, FQNEAQ (reference sequence). This CDR3 is CASSFSRGDEQFF. The CDR3 DNA is TGTGCCAGCAGCTTCTCCAGGGGGGATGAGCAGTTCTTC.

CDR3 in DNA: TGTGCCAGCAGTTTAATGGTTCCGGGCAATGAGCAGTTCTTC. Its protein is CASSLMVPGNEQFF. The chain recombines TRBV27 with TRBJ2-1; no firm D call. The V end was cut by 2 bases, the J end by 6 bases, with 11 bases between. The CDR3 sequence is 14 residues long. Germline CDR1 is MNHEY and CDR2 is SMNVEV (reference sequence).